This record concerns one TCR beta chain sequence. Its antigen remains unknown. This record belongs to a study of T cell responses to AZD1222 COVID-19 vaccine. Regarding the study as a whole: The donor group comprised mostly white British people and more females; the analysis possibly underestimated clonal diversity. Repertoire samples came only from after the peak T cell response.

CDR1 is LNHDA, CDR2 SQIVND, per germline (reference sequence). The trim removed 1 base at V and 6 bases at J, leaving 0 bases unmatched. The CDR3 covers 13 residues. Clones were read by immunoSEQ multiplex PCR, and TCRdb kept only the in-frame ones, dropping some. The sample holds 30,000 to 35,000 clones, just over 90% seen once. The specimen was peripheral blood, collected on day 0 of AZD1222 vaccination. The receptor comes from an adult in good health. The J gene is TRBJ2-1, the V gene TRBV19; 7 nucleotides agree with TRBD2. The DNA for the CDR3 is TGTGCCAGTAGTATAGTAGCGGGCAATGAGCAGTTCTTC. The encoded protein is CASSIVAGNEQFF.